The 25 T cell receptor beta chains listed next were all sequenced from one sample in a study of blood T cell repertoires in COVID-19. Here immunoSEQ multiplex PCR was the method, and the copy in TCRdb shows in-frame clones only, minus some. This sample has approximately 300,000 clones, with approximately 90% found just once. Sequences were obtained from PBMCs or T cells enriched from blood (not recorded which). The receptors were gathered from a young woman who had been exposed to COVID-19.

V gene TRBV25-1 combines with J gene TRBJ2-7; a possible D gene is TRBD2 (5 bases). Germline V gene data show CDR1 as MGHDK and CDR2 as SYGVNS. V gave up 5 bases and J gave up 4 bases, with 6 bases separating them. The CDR3 has 11 residues. CDR3 protein: CASSTGYEQYF. For the CDR3, the DNA is TGTGCCAGCAGTACGGGGTACGAGCAGTACTTC.

This clone was seen only a few times. V gene TRBV19 combines with J gene TRBJ2-5; D possibly corresponds to TRBD2 (5 bases). CDR3 length: 14 amino acids. V dropped 3 bases and J dropped 4 bases, with 12 bases sitting between them. The germline CDR1 and CDR2 sequences are LNHDA and SQIVND (reference sequence). This CDR3 is CASSMAGRTETQYF. For the CDR3, the DNA is TGTGCCAGTAGTATGGCGGGTAGGACAGAGACCCAGTACTTC.

Turning to this clone: The germline gene is not matched at one end of the junction; a read error may be the cause. The chain is built from TRBV2 and TRBJ1-2; D is undetermined. The germline gives CDR1 SNHLY, CDR2 FYNNEI. The CDR3 has 10 residues. In DNA, the CDR3 is TGTGCCAGCAGTGAGTCAGATGTATCCTTC. Amino acids: CASSESDVSF.

This sequence joins TRBV19 and TRBJ2-1; D is unclear. Trimming took off 1 base at V and 6 bases at J, with 7 bases between the two ends. The length of the CDR3 is 13 residues. Germline CDR1 reads LNHDA; CDR2 reads SQIVND (reference sequence). Written as DNA, the CDR3 is TGTGCCAGTAGTATAGTCCCAGGCAATGAGCAGTTCTTC. Encoded protein: CASSIVPGNEQFF.

In its sample, this clone was seen a few times. The CDR3 bases are TGTGCCAGCAGACGAGCCATTGAGGACACTGAAGCTTTCTTT. Its translation is CASRRAIEDTEAFF. This chain joins TRBV7-9 and TRBJ1-1; no definite D call. Germline V gene sequence: CDR1 SEHNR, CDR2 FQNEAQ (reference sequence). Trimming removed 6 bases at V and 3 bases at J, with 14 bases between. CDR3 length: 14 residues.

The genes are TRBV18 and TRBJ2-5, with 8 bases matching TRBD2. CDR3 length: 16 amino acids. With V trimmed by 3 bases and J by 5 bases, 11 bases remained unmatched. In germline, CDR1 is KGHSH, CDR2 LQKENI. CDR3 bases: TGTGCCAGCTCACCCCGTGGTGTTAGCGGGGCGGAGACCCAGTACTTC. Translation gives CASSPRGVSGAETQYF.

The chain employs TRBV27 and TRBJ1-4; D perhaps matches TRBD1 (5 bases). Germline loops: CDR1 MNHEY, CDR2 SMNVEV (reference sequence). The V gene lost 2 bases and the J gene lost 12 bases, with 13 bases spanning the gap. The CDR3 is made up of 13 amino acids. For the CDR3, the DNA is TGTGCCAGCAGTTTACCAGGGAACCGAGAACTGTTTTTT. The encoded protein is CASSLPGNRELFF.

The chain recombines TRBV7-9 with TRBJ1-6; 11 bases map to TRBD1. Trimming cost V 5 bases and J 7 bases; bases outside gene matches: 4. From germline, CDR1 is SEHNR and CDR2 FQNEAQ (reference sequence). The CDR3 has 15 amino acids. This chain's CDR3 is CASSTGQGGNSPLHF. CDR3 nucleotides: TGTGCCAGCAGCACGGGACAGGGGGGAAATTCACCCCTCCACTTT.

Regarding this clone: No DNA is shown, since the ends of the CDR3 on it are uncertain; the CDR3 is the one TCRdb lists. This chain connects TRBV19 to TRBJ1-5; the table's D gene call, TRBD1, was not cross checked with the DNA. The CDR3 comprises 13 residues, both ends counted. Germline CDR1 LNHDA, CDR2 SQIVND (reference sequence). The CDR3: CASSPNVGTGSHF.

The rearrangement joins TRBV5-1 to TRBJ2-1; TRBD1 is a possible D gene (6 bases). V was pared by 4 bases and J by 1 base, with 12 bases between. The CDR3 totals 15 residues. Germline CDR1 SGHRS, CDR2 YFSETQ. CDR3 residues: CASSRQAISYNEQFF. The CDR3, as DNA: TGCGCCAGCAGCCGACAGGCTATTTCCTACAATGAGCAGTTCTTC. Variable domain in full (rest from reference TRBV5-1 and TRBJ2-1): KAGVTQTPRYLIKTRGQQVTLSCSPISGHRSVSWYQQTPGQGLQFLFEYFSETQRNKGNFPGRFSGRQFSNSRSEMNVSTLELGDSALYLCASSRQAISYNEQFFGPGTRLTVL.

DNA for the CDR3: TGTGCCAGCAGCTTCGGGACAAGAAGGTTCCTTAACTATGGCTACACCTTC. This sequence encodes CASSFGTRRFLNYGYTF. The chain uses TRBV13 and TRBJ1-2; tentatively, D is TRBD1 (6 bases). Germline CDR1 PRHDT, CDR2 FYEKMQ (reference sequence). Trimming pared 3 bases from V and 1 base from J, leaving 18 bases between. This CDR3 comprises 17 residues. The complete variable domain, with remaining parts taken from reference TRBV13 and TRBJ1-2, reads AAGVIQSPRHLIKEKRETATLKCYPIPRHDTVYWYQQGPGQDPQFLISFYEKMQSDKGSIPDRFSAQQFSDYHSELNMSSLELGDSALYFCASSFGTRRFLNYGYTFGSGTRLTVV.

The chain carries TRBV2 and TRBJ2-3; TRBD2 matches at 13 bases. Germline-derived CDR1 and CDR2 are SNHLY and FYNNEI. The CDR3 is 17 amino acids. V lost 5 bases to trimming and J lost 2 bases; unmatched junction nucleotides: 7. The CDR3 DNA sequence: TGTGCCAGCAGTCCCATGACTAGCGGGGGGTCCACAGATACGCAGTATTTT. It is translated as CASSPMTSGGSTDTQYF.

CDR3 sequence reads: CASISSGTENTEAFF. The CDR3 DNA follows: TGTGCCAGCATCTCCTCCGGGACAGAGAACACTGAAGCTTTCTTT. The chain has TRBV28 and TRBJ1-1; 7 bases are shared with TRBD1. This CDR3 region has 15 residues. CDR1 and CDR2 (germline): MDHEN, SYDVKM. The trim removed 7 bases at V and 1 base at J, leaving 9 bases unmatched. Full variable domain (remainder filled in from reference TRBV28 and TRBJ1-1): DVKVTQSSRYLVKRTGEKVFLECVQDMDHENMFWYRQDPGLGLRLIYFSYDVKMKEKGDIPEGYSVSREKKERFSLILESASTNQTSMYLCASISSGTENTEAFFGQGTRLTVV.

The genes are TRBV4-1 and TRBJ2-3, with D possibly matching TRBD2 (6 bases). V was cut by 3 bases and J by 5 bases, with 12 bases left in between. CDR3 length equals 14 residues. In germline, CDR1 is MGHRA, CDR2 YSYEKL. CDR3 loop: CASSHSTSLDTQYF. As DNA, the CDR3 is TGCGCCAGCAGCCATTCGACTAGTTTAGATACGCAGTATTTT.

The CDR3 DNA follows: TGCGCCAGCAGCCAAGCCCGCAGGGAGGCCCAGCATTTT. Protein product: CASSQARREAQHF. The chain links TRBV4-1 to TRBJ1-5, with D maybe TRBD1 (5 bases). The germline V gene encodes CDR1 MGHRA and CDR2 YSYEKL. V was pared by 1 base and J by 11 bases, with 12 bases between. The CDR3 runs to 13 residues.

The genes are TRBV18 and TRBJ2-3; 11 nucleotides line up with TRBD2. CDR1 is KGHSH and CDR2 is LQKENI in the germline V gene. There are 17 residues in the CDR3. V dropped 3 bases and J dropped 2; count of bases not matched to a gene: 7. CDR3 DNA: TGTGCCAGCTCACCTTTACCACTAGCGGGGGTCACAGATACGCAGTATTTT. This gives the protein CASSPLPLAGVTDTQYF.

The chain carries TRBV19 and TRBJ1-1; 8 bases are shared with TRBD1. V shed 0 bases and J 4 bases; nucleotides not matched to a gene: 16. The length of the CDR3 is 19 residues. Germline assignment: CDR1 LNHDA and CDR2 SQIVND (reference sequence). The CDR3 nucleotides read TGTGCCAGTAGTATAGATATGACACAGGGGGGCGTCTCCGGCACTGAAGCTTTCTTT. It yields the protein CASSIDMTQGGVSGTEAFF.

The V call is TRBV2, the J call TRBJ1-1; no reliable D call. Trimming shortened V by 2 bases and J by 4 bases, and 8 bases separated the two germline ends. Germline CDR1 is SNHLY and CDR2 is FYNNEI. This CDR3 spans 13 amino acids. The CDR3, as DNA: TGTGCCAGCAGTGAAAAGGGAGGCACTGAAGCTTTCTTT. This gives the protein CASSEKGGTEAFF. Full variable domain (outside the CDR3, taken from reference TRBV2 and TRBJ1-1): EPEVTQTPSHQVTQMGQEVILRCVPISNHLYFYWYRQILGQKVEFLVSFYNNEISEKSEIFDDQFSVERPDGSNFTLKIRSTKLEDSAMYFCASSEKGGTEAFFGQGTRLTVV.

The V call is TRBV11-2, the J call TRBJ2-1; D uncertain. Trimming took off 5 bases at V and 0 bases at J, with 8 bases between the two ends. Germline V CDR1 and CDR2: SGHAT, FQNNGV. The CDR3 loop spans 14 amino acids. CDR3 sequence: CASSLLSSYNEQFF. Written as DNA, the CDR3 is TGTGCCAGCAGCCTACTTTCCTCCTACAATGAGCAGTTCTTC.

The gene calls are TRBV9 and TRBJ2-1; 9 positions match TRBD2. V dropped 3 bases and J dropped 7; count of bases not matched to a gene: 8. The CDR3 runs 15 residues. Germline V gene sequence: CDR1 SGDLS, CDR2 YYNGEE. CDR3 nucleotide sequence: TGTGCCAGCAGCGAACTAGCGGGTTTAGAAAATGAGCAGTTCTTC. Translation: CASSELAGLENEQFF.

The chain recombines TRBV16 with TRBJ1-4, with 8 bases matching TRBD1. V was clipped by 4 bases and J by 2 bases; unmatched bases: 3. The CDR3 length is 15 residues. The germline CDR1 and CDR2 sequences are KGHSY and FQNENV. The DNA of the CDR3 is TGTGCCAGCAGCCCTCACAGGGGGACTAATGAAAAACTGTTTTTT. As protein: CASSPHRGTNEKLFF.

The rearrangement joins TRBV19 to TRBJ1-4; 9 nucleotides align to TRBD1. Germline V gives CDR1 LNHDA, CDR2 SQIVND (reference sequence). The CDR3 is made up of 14 amino acids. The V gene end was trimmed by 9 bases and the J gene end by 0 bases; junction bases not matched to a gene: 2. CDR3 protein: CASRDRATNEKLFF. The CDR3, as DNA: TGTGCCAGCAGGGACAGGGCAACTAATGAAAAACTGTTTTTT.

V and J are TRBV11-2 and TRBJ1-1; D is ambiguous. Germline V gene sequence: CDR1 SGHAT, CDR2 FQNNGV. V gave up 1 base and J gave up 6 bases, with 9 bases separating them. The CDR3 covers 13 residues. This chain's CDR3 is CASSLGEIAEAFF. For the CDR3, the DNA is TGTGCCAGCAGCTTAGGAGAGATCGCTGAAGCTTTCTTT. Looking up the rest from reference TRBV11-2 and TRBJ1-1 gives the full variable domain: EAGVAQSPRYKIIEKRQSVAFWCNPISGHATLYWYQQILGQGPKLLIQFQNNGVVDDSQLPKDRFSAERLKGVDSTLKIQPAKLEDSAVYLCASSLGEIAEAFFGQGTRLTVV.

The V call is TRBV6-5, the J call TRBJ1-3, with D unresolved. The CDR3 sequence is 15 residues long. The V gene's germline CDR1 is MNHEY and CDR2 SVGAGI. V was cut by 0 bases and J by 0 bases, with 6 bases left in between. The CDR3 coding sequence is TGTGCCAGCAGTTACTCCCCAGGCTCTGGAAACACCATATATTTT. Translating gives CASSYSPGSGNTIYF.

V and J are TRBV29-1 and TRBJ1-1; weak D call: TRBD1 (5 bases). Germline assignment: CDR1 SQVTM and CDR2 ANQGSEA. The ends were cut back, 5 bases at V and 5 bases at J, with 15 bases in the middle. The CDR3 length is 13 residues. The CDR3 here is CSVRSSKGTEAFF. CDR3 bases: TGCAGCGTTAGATCCTCCAAGGGGACTGAAGCTTTCTTT.